What follows is one T cell receptor beta chain and its context. The data stem from a study of blood T cell repertoires in COVID-19. Across the study: Researchers got acute and convalescent COVID-19 samples from the United States, Italy and Spain.

The length of the CDR3 is 15 residues. Germline trimming cut 0 bases from V and 7 bases from J; bases unmatched to any gene: 10. Germline V gene lookup returns CDR1 SGDLS and CDR2 YYNGEE. Measured with immunoSEQ multiplex PCR; TCRdb has only the in-frame clones, and not every one. The table includes 300,000 to 400,000 clones, around nine tenths detected once. In Seattle, patients joined the study during active infection and were tracked longitudinally. This receptor was taken from a woman aged 60-70 years with COVID-19, enrolled during active disease. Sequencing was done on a sample of peripheral blood. The V gene is TRBV9, the J gene TRBJ2-7; 7 bases are a match to TRBD2. CDR3 in amino acids: CASSVVPSGYEEQYF. CDR3 nucleotide sequence: TGTGCCAGCAGCGTAGTACCTAGCGGCTACGAGGAGCAGTACTTC.